The clone carrying this TCR beta chain has ten or more counts. Its antigen is not known. The CDR3 contains 16 residues. V was trimmed by 3 bases and J by 5 bases, leaving 14 bases between them. Germline lookup yields CDR1 LNHNV and CDR2 YYDKDF (reference sequence). The entry originates in a study of T-cell reconstitution after alpha-beta-depleted transplantation in children. Findings of the study overall: Diversity and T-cell counts at one year after transplant derived mostly from new T cells. Expanded graft clones, several hundred of them, were reportedly the source of alpha-beta T cells about two months after transplant.

Unique molecular identifiers were incorporated during preparation of the TCRbeta library. Via MiXCR, TCRdb re-called the PCR reads, giving one row per CDR3 protein. The data contain 670,000 or so distinct CDR3 sequences, about an eighth of them singletons. Material: PBMCs, obtained before TCRalphabeta/CD19-depleted stem cell transplant. This clonotype was sampled from a girl aged 2-9 years with congenital amegakaryocytic thrombocytopenia, due to receive a stem cell transplant. This sequence joins TRBV15 and TRBJ1-6, with D possibly matching TRBD1 (5 bases). The CDR3 reads CATSRDQGFDNSPLHF. The CDR3 nucleotides read TGTGCCACCAGCAGGGACCAGGGTTTCGATAATTCACCCCTCCACTTT.